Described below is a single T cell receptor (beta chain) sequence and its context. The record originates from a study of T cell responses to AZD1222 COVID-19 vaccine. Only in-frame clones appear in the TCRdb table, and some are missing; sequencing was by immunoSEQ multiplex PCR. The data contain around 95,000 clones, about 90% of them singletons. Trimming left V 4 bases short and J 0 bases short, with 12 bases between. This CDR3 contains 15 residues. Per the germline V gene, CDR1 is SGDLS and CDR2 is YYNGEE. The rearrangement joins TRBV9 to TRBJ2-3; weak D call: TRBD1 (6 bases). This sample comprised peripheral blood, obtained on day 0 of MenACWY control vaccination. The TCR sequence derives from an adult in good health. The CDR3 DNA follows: TGTGCCAGCAGCCAGGACAGAATAAGCACAGATACGCAGTATTTT. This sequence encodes CASSQDRISTDTQYF.